The rows below give T cell receptor beta chains drawn from one sample of a study of cytomegalovirus exposure and HLA in healthy donors. TCRdb's table, derived via immunoSEQ multiplex PCR, lists solely in-frame clones and lacks some. There are about 190,000 clones in the sample; more than 75% occur only once, and around 0.75% lies in the top ten. The sample taken for sequencing was PBMCs. These receptors originate from a woman younger than 35 in good health and CMV-seronegative. CDR3s include the opening cysteine and the closing phenylalanine or tryptophan. A D gene is named only where the DNA matches it firmly.

J gene | V gene | D gene | CDR3 protein
TRBJ2-5 | TRBV5-8 | NA | CASSLAKSGQETQYF
TRBJ1-2 | TRBV29-1 | NA | CSVDRGGRSIYGYTF
TRBJ2-5 | TRBV7-3 | NA | CASSPGHKETQYF
TRBJ1-5 | TRBV6-1 | TRBD1 | CASRTRGEPQHF
TRBJ2-5 | TRBV20-1 | NA | CSANREETQYF
TRBJ2-7 | TRBV6-5 | NA | CASSYSVRGDYEQYF
TRBJ2-3 | TRBV6-1 | NA | CASSVPDTQYF
TRBJ2-7 | TRBV29-1 | TRBD2 | CSVEAPLAGKANEQYF
TRBJ1-2 | TRBV7-9 | NA | CASSLGPGQSYGYTF
TRBJ1-1 | TRBV15 | NA | CATSRAGGISEAFF
TRBJ1-5 | TRBV7-2 | NA | CASSNTGSYQPQHF
TRBJ2-7 | TRBV2 | TRBD1 | CASRPDRVGLGEQYF
TRBJ2-3 | TRBV19 | NA | CASSPAGAPTDTQYF
TRBJ2-7 | TRBV27 | NA | CASRVKATWAYSYEQYF
TRBJ1-2 | TRBV20-1 | NA | CSAIELYGYTF
TRBJ2-1 | TRBV2 | TRBD2 | CASTPGLTQFF
TRBJ1-3 | TRBV10-3 | NA | CAIRDRSGNTIYF
TRBJ2-7 | TRBV11-3 | TRBD1 | CASSRSGQGAREQYF
TRBJ2-7 | TRBV27 | TRBD2 | CASRLSGRGEQYF